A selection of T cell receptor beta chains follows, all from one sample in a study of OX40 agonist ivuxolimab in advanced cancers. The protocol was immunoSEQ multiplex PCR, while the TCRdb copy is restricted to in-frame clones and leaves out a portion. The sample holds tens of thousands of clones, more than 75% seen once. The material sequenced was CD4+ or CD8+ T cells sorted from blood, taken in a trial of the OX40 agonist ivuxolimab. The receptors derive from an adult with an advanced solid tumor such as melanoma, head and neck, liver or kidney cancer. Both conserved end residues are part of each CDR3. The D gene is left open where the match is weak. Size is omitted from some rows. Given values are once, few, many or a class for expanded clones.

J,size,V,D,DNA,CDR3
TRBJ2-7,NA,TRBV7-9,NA,TGTGCCAGCAGCTTAGTCCCCCCGGCCCCCTACGAGCAGTACTTC,CASSLVPPAPYEQYF
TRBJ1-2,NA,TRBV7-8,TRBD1,TGTGCCAGCACCGTTACGGCCCGCCAGGGGGGTTATGGCTACACCTTC,CASTVTARQGGYGYTF
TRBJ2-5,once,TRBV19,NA,TGTGCCAGTAGTATATGGGTAGGCCGCCAAGAGACCCAGTACTTC,CASSIWVGRQETQYF
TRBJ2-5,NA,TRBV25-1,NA,TGTGCCAGCAACACCTTCGGAGGGGCAGGGCAAGAGACCCAGTACTTC,CASNTFGGAGQETQYF
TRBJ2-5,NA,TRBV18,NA,TGTGCCAGCTCACCGGGGACGCAGACCCAGTACTTC,CASSPGTQTQYF
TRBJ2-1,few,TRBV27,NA,TGTGCCAGCGGAGCCGGGACATTCAATGAGCAGTTCTTC,CASGAGTFNEQFF
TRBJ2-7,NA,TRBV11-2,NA,TGTGCCAGCAGCTTAGGCCTTGGGTACGAGCAGTACTTC,CASSLGLGYEQYF
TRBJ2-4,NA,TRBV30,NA,TGTGCCTGGACTAGGGCAGGAATAGCCAAAAACATTCAGTACTTC,CAWTRAGIAKNIQYF
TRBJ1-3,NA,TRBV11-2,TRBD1,TGTGCCAGCAAGGACAGGGCAATCTCTGGAAACACCATATATTTT,CASKDRAISGNTIYF
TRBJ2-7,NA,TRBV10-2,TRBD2,TGCGCCAGCAGCCCCGTAGCGGGGGACCACGGGTGCTTC,CASSPVAGDHGCF
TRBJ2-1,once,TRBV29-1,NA,TGCAGCGTCCCGGGGCATGAGCAGTTCTTC,CSVPGHEQFF
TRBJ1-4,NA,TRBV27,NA,TGTGCCAGCAGTTTTTTTCATTCCAATGAAAAACTGTTTTTT,CASSFFHSNEKLFF
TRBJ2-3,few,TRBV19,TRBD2,TGTGCCAGTAGTATCGACGGGGGGACCACAGATACGCAGTATTTT,CASSIDGGTTDTQYF
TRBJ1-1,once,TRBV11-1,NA,TGTGCCAGCAGGGTGGGACCCACTGAAGCTTTCTTT,CASRVGPTEAFF
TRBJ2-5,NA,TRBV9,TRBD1,TGTGCCAGCAGCGTAGGTCAGGGGGCTGCAGAGACCCAGTACTTC,CASSVGQGAAETQYF
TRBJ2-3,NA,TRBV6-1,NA,TGTGCCAGCAGTTACCGGGACGGCTTT,CASSYRDGF
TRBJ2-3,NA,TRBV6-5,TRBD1,TGTGCCAGCACAGGGACAGGGGGCTGGAGTTTT,CASTGTGGWSF
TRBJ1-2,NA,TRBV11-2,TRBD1,TGTGCCAGCAGTACGGGACAGACCATCCCTGGCTACACCTTC,CASSTGQTIPGYTF
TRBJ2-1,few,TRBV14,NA,TGTGCCAGCACGCGAGGCAATGAGCAGTTCTTC,CASTRGNEQFF
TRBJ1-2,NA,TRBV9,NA,TGTGCCAGCAGCGTAGAGGCAGTATTAGATGGCTACACCTTC,CASSVEAVLDGYTF
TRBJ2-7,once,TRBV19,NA,TGTGCCAGTAGTCCGTCGAGGTATCTCTCCTCCTACGAGCAGTACTTC,CASSPSRYLSSYEQYF
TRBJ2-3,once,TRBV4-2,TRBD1,TGTGCCAGCAGCCTCCGGGACAGGAGGGCAGATACGCAGTATTTT,CASSLRDRRADTQYF
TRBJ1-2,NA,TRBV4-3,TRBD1,TGCGCCAGCAGCCCTCACAGGGGGGGAGAGGGTGGCTACACCTTC,CASSPHRGGEGGYTF
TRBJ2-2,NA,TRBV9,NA,TGTGCCAGCAGCGTTTACGGGGTAAACACCGGGGAGCTGTTTTTT,CASSVYGVNTGELFF
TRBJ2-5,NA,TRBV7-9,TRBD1,TGTGCCAGCAGCCCAGGACAGGGAGAAGAGACCCAGTACTTC,CASSPGQGEETQYF
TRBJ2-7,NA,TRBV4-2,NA,TGTGCCAGCAGCCAAGAACAGGCAGCCACAACCTACGAGCAGTACTTC,CASSQEQAATTYEQYF
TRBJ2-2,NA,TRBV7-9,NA,TGTGCCAGCAGCCCACATTACCCAGCGGGGGAGCTGTTTTTT,CASSPHYPAGELFF
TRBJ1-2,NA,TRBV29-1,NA,TGCAGCGTTCCCAACCCGGATGTCGATGGCTACACCTTC,CSVPNPDVDGYTF
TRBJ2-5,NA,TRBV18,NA,TGTGCCAGCTCAGAGGGACTGGGGGAGACCCAGTACTTC,CASSEGLGETQYF
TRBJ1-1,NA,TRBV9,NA,TGTGCCAGCAGCTCGGGCGACTATGGCACTGAAGCTTTCTTT,CASSSGDYGTEAFF
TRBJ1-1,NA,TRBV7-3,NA,TGTGCCAGCAGCTTAAATCCAGGGGCGGACACTGAAGCTTTCTTT,CASSLNPGADTEAFF
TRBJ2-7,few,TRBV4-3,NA,TGCGCCAGCAGCCTCACAGTACCCGGCTACGAGCAGTACTTC,CASSLTVPGYEQYF
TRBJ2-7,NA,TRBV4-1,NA,TGCGCCAGCAGCCAAGGATTGCCGGGTGCCTTGAAACAGCAGTACTTC,CASSQGLPGALKQQYF
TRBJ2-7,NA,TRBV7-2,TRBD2,TGTGCCAGCAGCCCTACGACTAGCGGGGGGGAGCAGTACTTC,CASSPTTSGGEQYF
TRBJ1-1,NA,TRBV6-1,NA,TGTGCCAGCAGTGACTGGACAGTTGGCTACACTGAAGCTTTCTTT,CASSDWTVGYTEAFF
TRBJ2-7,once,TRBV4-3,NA,TGCGCCAGCAGCCTAGGCGAGGGTCAGGGCGAGCAGTACTTC,CASSLGEGQGEQYF
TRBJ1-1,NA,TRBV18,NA,TGTGCCAGCTCACCCCCTGGACCTGTGGGCACTGAAGCTTTCTTT,CASSPPGPVGTEAFF
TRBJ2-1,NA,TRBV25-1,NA,TGTGCCAGCAGTGAAACTTTCGGGTCAACTAGAAGGAATGAGCAGTTCTTC,CASSETFGSTRRNEQFF
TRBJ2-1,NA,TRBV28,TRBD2,TGTGCCAGCAGTTTTACTAGCGGGAGTTTCAATGAGCAGTTCTTC,CASSFTSGSFNEQFF
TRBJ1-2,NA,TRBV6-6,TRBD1,TGTGCCAGCACCCGGACAGGGGGCGGGGGCGGCTACACCTTC,CASTRTGGGGGYTF
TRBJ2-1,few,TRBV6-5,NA,TGTGCCAGCGTTTCTACGGGCTATGAGCAGTTCTTC,CASVSTGYEQFF
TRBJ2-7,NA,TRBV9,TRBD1,TGTGCCAGCAGCGGGACAGCACAGGGGACGAGCTCCTACGAGCAGTACTTC,CASSGTAQGTSSYEQYF
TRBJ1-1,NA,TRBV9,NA,TGTGCCAGCAGCCCTGTGGGGGGGGAGACTGAAGCTTTCTTT,CASSPVGGETEAFF
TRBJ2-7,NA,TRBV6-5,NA,TGTGCCAGCAGTTACTCGAGGGTCCCGGGAAACGAGCAGTACTTC,CASSYSRVPGNEQYF
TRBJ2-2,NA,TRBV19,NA,TGTGCCAGTAGTATTCTGGACAGATACACCGGGGAGCTGTTTTTT,CASSILDRYTGELFF